There are many counts of the clone carrying this T cell receptor beta chain. Antigen: not known. This specimen belongs to a study of blood T cells in healthy people across ages. Broader study findings: TCR beta diversity, measured per million T cells, fell in a roughly linear way with age.

A second 7 to 11 cycle PCR used barcoded and J-beta primers. A single record per CDR3 protein comes from TCRdb applying MiXCR to the 5' RACE reads. The sample shows around 900,000 distinct CDR3 sequences, under 35% of them seen only once. CDR3 size: 13 residues. Trimming shortened V by 8 bases and J by 5 bases, and 15 bases separated the two germline ends. Germline CDR1 LGHDT, CDR2 YNNKEL (reference sequence). The chain couples TRBV3-1 to TRBJ2-5; possible D gene TRBD2, 6 bases. Sequenced sample: blood. This TCR was recovered from an elderly woman in good health. CDR3 DNA: TGTGCCAGCCGCCGGGAGAATCGGGAGACCCAGTACTTC. Amino acid sequence: CASRRENRETQYF.